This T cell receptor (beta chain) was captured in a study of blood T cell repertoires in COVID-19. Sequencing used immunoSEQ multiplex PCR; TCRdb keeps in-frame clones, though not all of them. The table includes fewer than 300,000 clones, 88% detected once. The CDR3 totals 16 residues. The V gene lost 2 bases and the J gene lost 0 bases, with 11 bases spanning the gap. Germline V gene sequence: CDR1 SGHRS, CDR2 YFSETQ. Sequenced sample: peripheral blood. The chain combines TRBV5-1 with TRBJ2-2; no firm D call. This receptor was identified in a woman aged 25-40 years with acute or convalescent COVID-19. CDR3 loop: CASSFLVGTNTGELFF. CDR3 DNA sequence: TGCGCCAGCAGCTTCCTTGTGGGCACGAACACCGGGGAGCTGTTTTTT.